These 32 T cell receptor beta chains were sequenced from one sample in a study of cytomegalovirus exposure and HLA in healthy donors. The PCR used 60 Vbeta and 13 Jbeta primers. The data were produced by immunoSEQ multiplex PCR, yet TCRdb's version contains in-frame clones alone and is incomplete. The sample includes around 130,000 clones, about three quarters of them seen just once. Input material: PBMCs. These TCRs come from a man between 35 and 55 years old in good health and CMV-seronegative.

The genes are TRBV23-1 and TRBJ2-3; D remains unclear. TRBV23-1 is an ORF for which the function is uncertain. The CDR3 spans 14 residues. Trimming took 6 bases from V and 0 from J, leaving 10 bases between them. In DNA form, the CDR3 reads TGCGCCAGCAGCAAGGAGACCAGCACAGATACGCAGTATTTT. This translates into CASSKETSTDTQYF.

The CDR3 loop reads CASSQDSGTVEYEQYF. The CDR3 nucleotides read TGCGCCAGCAGCCAAGATTCAGGGACAGTAGAATACGAGCAGTACTTC. The chain recombines TRBV4-1 with TRBJ2-7, with 7 bases aligning to TRBD1. CDR1 MGHRA and CDR2 YSYEKL come from the germline V gene. This CDR3 spans 16 amino acids. The V and J ends lost 0 bases and 4 bases, in that order; junction bases with no gene match: 9.

The CDR3 DNA follows: TGTGCCAGCAGCTTTGGAACAACAGGCTACAATGAGCAGTTCTTC. It is translated as CASSFGTTGYNEQFF. The V gene is TRBV13, the J gene TRBJ2-1, with D perhaps TRBD1 (5 bases). Germline CDR1 reads PRHDT; CDR2 reads FYEKMQ (reference sequence). CDR3 length equals 15 residues. Trimming cost V 3 bases and J 3 bases, with 12 bases left between them.

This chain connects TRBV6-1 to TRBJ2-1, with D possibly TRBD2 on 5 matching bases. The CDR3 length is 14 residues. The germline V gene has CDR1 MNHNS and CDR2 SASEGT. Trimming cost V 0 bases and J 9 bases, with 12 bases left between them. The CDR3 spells CASSEAGAGPEQFF. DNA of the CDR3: TGTGCCAGCAGTGAAGCGGGCGCGGGCCCTGAGCAGTTCTTC.

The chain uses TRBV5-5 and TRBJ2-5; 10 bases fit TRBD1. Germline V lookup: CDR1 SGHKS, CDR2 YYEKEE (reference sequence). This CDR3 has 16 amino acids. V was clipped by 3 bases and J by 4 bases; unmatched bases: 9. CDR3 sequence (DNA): TGTGCCAGCAGCTACCCATCGACAGGGGGCGGAGAGACCCAGTACTTC. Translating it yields CASSYPSTGGGETQYF.

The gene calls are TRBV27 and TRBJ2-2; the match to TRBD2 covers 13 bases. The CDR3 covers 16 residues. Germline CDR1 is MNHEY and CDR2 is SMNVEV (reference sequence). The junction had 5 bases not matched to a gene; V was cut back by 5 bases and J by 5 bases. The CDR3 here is CASSQGLAGWTGELFF. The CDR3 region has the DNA TGTGCCAGCAGTCAGGGACTAGCGGGATGGACCGGGGAGCTGTTTTTT.

The CDR3 DNA follows: TGTGCCAGCAGACCCACAGGGGGAACAGATACGCAGTATTTT. Residues: CASRPTGGTDTQYF. The chain carries TRBV7-2 and TRBJ2-3, with 8 bases identical to TRBD1. There are 14 residues in the CDR3. J was trimmed by 3 bases and V by 6 bases; bases with no gene match: 5. Germline V gene sequence: CDR1 SGHTA, CDR2 FQGNSA.

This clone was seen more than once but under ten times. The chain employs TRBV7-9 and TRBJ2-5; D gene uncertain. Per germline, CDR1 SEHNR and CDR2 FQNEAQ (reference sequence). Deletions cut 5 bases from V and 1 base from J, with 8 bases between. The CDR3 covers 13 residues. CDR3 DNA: TGTGCCAGCAGCCCCCCGTCCCAAGAGACCCAGTACTTC. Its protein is CASSPPSQETQYF.

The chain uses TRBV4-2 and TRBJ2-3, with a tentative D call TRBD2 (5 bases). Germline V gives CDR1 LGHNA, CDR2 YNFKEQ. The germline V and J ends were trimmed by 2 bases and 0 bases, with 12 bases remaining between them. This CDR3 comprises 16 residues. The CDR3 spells CASSQLDSTSTDTQYF. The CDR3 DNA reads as TGTGCCAGCAGCCAACTGGACTCAACTAGCACAGATACGCAGTATTTT.

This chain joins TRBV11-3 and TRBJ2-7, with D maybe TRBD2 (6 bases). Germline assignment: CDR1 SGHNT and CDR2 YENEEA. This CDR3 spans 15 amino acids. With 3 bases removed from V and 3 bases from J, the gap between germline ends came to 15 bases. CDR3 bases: TGTGCCAGCAGCTTCCGAGCGGGTTTGGGCTACGAGCAGTACTTC. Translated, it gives CASSFRAGLGYEQYF. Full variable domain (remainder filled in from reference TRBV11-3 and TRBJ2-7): EAGVVQSPRYKIIEKKQPVAFWCNPISGHNTLYWYLQNLGQGPELLIRYENEEAVDDSQLPKDRFSAERLKGVDSTLKIQPAELGDSAVYLCASSFRAGLGYEQYFGPGTRLTVT.

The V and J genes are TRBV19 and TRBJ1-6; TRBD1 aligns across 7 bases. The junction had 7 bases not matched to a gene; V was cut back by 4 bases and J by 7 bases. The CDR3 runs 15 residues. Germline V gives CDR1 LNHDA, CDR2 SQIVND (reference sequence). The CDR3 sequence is CASSTRQGENSPLHF. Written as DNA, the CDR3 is TGTGCCAGTAGTACGAGACAGGGTGAGAATTCACCCCTCCACTTT.

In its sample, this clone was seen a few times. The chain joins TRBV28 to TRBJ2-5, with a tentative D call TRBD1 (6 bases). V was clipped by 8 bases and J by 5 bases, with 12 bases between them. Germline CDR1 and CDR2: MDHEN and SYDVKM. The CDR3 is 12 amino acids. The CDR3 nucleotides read TGTGCCAGCGGCGGACAGTACGAGACCCAGTACTTC. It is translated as CASGGQYETQYF.

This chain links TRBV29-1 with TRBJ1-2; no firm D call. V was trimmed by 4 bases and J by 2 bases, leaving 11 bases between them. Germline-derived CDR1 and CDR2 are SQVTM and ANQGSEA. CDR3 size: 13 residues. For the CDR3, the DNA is TGCAGCGTTGGTCCGAGACTAAACTATGGCTACACCTTC. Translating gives CSVGPRLNYGYTF.

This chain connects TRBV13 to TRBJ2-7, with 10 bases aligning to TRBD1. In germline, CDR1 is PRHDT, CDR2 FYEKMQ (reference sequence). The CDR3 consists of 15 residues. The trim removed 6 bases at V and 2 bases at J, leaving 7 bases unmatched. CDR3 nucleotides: TGTGCCAGCAGACTCCGGGACAGGGGTCCCTACGAGCAGTACTTC. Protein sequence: CASRLRDRGPYEQYF.

The CDR3 nucleotides are TGTGCCAGCAGCTTTGACAGCTACTATGGCTACACCTTC. Its protein is CASSFDSYYGYTF. The gene calls are TRBV5-4 and TRBJ1-2; possibly TRBD1 for D (5 bases). Trimming took 2 bases from V and 3 from J, leaving 8 bases between them. Looked up from germline, CDR1 is SGHNT and CDR2 is YYREEE (reference sequence). This CDR3 region has 13 residues. Using reference TRBV5-4 and TRBJ1-2 for the parts outside the CDR3, the full variable domain is ETGVTQSPTHLIKTRGQQVTLRCSSQSGHNTVSWYQQALGQGPQFIFQYYREEENGRGNFPPRFSGLQFPNYSSELNVNALELDDSALYLCASSFDSYYGYTFGSGTRLTVV.

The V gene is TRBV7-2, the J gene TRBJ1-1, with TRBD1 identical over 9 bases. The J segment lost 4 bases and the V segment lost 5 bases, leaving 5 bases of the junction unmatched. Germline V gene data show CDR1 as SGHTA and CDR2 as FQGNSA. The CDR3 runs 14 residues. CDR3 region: CASSRTGAATEAFF. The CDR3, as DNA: TGTGCCAGCAGCCGGACAGGGGCGGCCACTGAAGCTTTCTTT.

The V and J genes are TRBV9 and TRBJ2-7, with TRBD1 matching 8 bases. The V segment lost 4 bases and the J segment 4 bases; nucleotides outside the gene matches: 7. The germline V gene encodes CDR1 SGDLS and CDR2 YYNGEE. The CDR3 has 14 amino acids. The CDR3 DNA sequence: TGTGCCAGCAGCCCTGGGACAGGATCATACGAGCAGTACTTC. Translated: CASSPGTGSYEQYF.

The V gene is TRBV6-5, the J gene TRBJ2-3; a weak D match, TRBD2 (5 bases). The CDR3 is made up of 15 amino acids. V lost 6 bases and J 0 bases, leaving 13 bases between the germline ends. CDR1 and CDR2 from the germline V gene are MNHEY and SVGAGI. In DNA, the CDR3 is TGTGCCAGCAGGTCTCTAGCATATAGCACAGATACGCAGTATTTT. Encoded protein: CASRSLAYSTDTQYF.

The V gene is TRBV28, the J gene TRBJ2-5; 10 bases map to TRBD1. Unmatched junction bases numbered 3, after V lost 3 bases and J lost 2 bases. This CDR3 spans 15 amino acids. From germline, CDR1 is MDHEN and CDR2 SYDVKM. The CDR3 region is CASSFDRGPQETQYF. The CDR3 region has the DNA TGTGCCAGCAGTTTCGACAGGGGGCCTCAAGAGACCCAGTACTTC.

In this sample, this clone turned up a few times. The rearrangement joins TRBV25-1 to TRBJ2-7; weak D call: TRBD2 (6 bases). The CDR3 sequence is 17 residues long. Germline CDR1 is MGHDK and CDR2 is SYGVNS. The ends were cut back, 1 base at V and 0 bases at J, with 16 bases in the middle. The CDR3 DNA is TGTGCCAGCAGTGAATCATCGGGGGTTGATAGCTCCTACGAGCAGTACTTC. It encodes CASSESSGVDSSYEQYF.

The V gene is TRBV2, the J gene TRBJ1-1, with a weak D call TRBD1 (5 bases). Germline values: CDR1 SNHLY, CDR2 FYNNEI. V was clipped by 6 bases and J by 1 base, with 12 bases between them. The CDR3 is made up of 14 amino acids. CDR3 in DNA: TGTGCCAGCAGCCAGGGTCCTAGGAACACTGAAGCTTTCTTT. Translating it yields CASSQGPRNTEAFF.

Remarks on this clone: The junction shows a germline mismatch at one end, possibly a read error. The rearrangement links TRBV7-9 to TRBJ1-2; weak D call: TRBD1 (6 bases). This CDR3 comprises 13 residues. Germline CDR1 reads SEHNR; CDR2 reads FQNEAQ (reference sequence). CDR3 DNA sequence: TGTTCCAGCAGCTCCGGACAGTCCTATGGCTACACCTTC. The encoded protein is CSSSSGQSYGYTF.

Here the CDR3 reads CASSLAPGSSYNEQFF. CDR3 coding DNA: TGCGCCAGCAGCTTGGCTCCGGGGAGCTCCTACAATGAGCAGTTCTTC. The chain has TRBV5-1 and TRBJ2-1, with D maybe TRBD2 (5 bases). The ends were cut back, 0 bases at V and 0 bases at J, with 10 bases in the middle. The CDR3 contains 16 residues. Germline V gives CDR1 SGHRS, CDR2 YFSETQ.

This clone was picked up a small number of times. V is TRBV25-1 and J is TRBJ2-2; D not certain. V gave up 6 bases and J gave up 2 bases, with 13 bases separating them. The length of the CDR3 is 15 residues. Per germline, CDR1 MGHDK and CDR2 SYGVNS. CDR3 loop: CASRRYGDNTGELFF. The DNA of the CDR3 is TGTGCCAGCAGGAGGTATGGAGACAACACCGGGGAGCTGTTTTTT. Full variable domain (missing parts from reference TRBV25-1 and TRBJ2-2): EADIYQTPRYLVIGTGKKITLECSQTMGHDKMYWYQQDPGMELHLIHYSYGVNSTEKGDLSSESTVSRIRTEHFPLTLESARPSHTSQYLCASRRYGDNTGELFFGEGSRLTVL.

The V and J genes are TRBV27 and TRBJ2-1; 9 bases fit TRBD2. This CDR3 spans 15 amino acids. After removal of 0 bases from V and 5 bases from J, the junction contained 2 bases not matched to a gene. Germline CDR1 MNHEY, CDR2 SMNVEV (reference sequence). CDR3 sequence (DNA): TGTGCCAGCAGTTTATCGCCTAGCGGGAACAATGAGCAGTTCTTC. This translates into CASSLSPSGNNEQFF.

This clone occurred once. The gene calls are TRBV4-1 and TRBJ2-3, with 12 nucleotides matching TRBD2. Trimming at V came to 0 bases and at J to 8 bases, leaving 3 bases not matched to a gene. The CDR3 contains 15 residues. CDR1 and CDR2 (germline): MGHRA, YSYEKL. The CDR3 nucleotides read TGCGCCAGCAGCCAAGAGGTACTAGCGGGAGGTACGCAGTATTTT. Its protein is CASSQEVLAGGTQYF.

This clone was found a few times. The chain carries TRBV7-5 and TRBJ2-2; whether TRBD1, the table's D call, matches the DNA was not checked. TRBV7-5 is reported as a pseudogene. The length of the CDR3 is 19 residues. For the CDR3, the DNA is TGTGTCAGAAGCTTAGGTCGGGACAATGGTAAGAAAAGGGCCGGGGAGCTGTTTTTT. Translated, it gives CVRSLGRDNGKKRAGELFF.

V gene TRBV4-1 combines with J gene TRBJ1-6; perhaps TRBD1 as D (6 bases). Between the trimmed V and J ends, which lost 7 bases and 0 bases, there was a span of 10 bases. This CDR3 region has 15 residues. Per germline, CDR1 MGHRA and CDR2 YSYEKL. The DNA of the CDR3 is TGCGCCAGCAAGGGGGGGACCTCCTATAATTCACCCCTCCACTTT. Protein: CASKGGTSYNSPLHF.

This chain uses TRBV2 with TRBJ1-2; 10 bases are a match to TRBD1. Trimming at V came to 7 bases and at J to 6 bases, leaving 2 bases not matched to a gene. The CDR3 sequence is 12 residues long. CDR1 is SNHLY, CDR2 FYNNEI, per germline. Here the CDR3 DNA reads TGTGCCAGCACTGGACAGGGGGATGGCTACACCTTC. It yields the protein CASTGQGDGYTF.

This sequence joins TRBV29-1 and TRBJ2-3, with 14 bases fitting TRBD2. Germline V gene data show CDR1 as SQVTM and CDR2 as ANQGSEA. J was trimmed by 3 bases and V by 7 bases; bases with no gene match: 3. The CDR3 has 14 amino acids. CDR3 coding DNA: TGCAGCGCCCGGACTAGCGGGAGGACAGATACGCAGTATTTT. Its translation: CSARTSGRTDTQYF.

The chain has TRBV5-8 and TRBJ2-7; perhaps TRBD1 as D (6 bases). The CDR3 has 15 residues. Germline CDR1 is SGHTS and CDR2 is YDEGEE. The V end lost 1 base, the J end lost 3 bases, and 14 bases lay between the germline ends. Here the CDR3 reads CASSLFRRTDYEQYF. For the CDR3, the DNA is TGTGCCAGCAGCTTGTTCCGGCGGACAGACTACGAGCAGTACTTC.

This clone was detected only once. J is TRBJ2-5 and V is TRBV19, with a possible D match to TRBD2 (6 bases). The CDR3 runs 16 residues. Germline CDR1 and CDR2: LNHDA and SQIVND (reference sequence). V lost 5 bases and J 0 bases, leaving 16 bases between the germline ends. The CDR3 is CASSASSGLHQETQYF. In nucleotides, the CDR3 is TGTGCCAGTAGTGCCTCCTCGGGACTCCACCAAGAGACCCAGTACTTC.